This is a list of T cell receptor beta chains from one sample in a study of PD-L1 blockade in urothelial cancer. Measured with immunoSEQ multiplex PCR; TCRdb has only the in-frame clones, and not every one. The sample consists of 71,000 or so clones, 85% to 90% of them appearing once. Source: PBMCs, taken around atezolizumab (anti-PD-L1) treatment. These receptors were taken from a man aged 60 to 69 with urothelial cancer. Each CDR3 is given with its conserved first and last residue. The D gene is left open where the match is weak. Clone size, where shown, is once, few, many, or a class for clones that have expanded.

v_gene	abundance	j_gene	d_gene	CDR3nt	CDR3aa
TRBV7-9	NA	TRBJ1-1	NA	TGTGCCAGCAGCTCCTTAGAGCAAGTGAACACTGAAGCTTTCTTT	CASSSLEQVNTEAFF
TRBV30	few	TRBJ1-2	NA	TGTGCCTGGAGACCCCAAGCCCCCGGCTATGGCTACACCTTC	CAWRPQAPGYGYTF
TRBV10-3	NA	TRBJ2-1	TRBD1	TGTGCCATCAGTGAGCCCGGACAGGGCGGCAACAATGAGCAGTTCTTC	CAISEPGQGGNNEQFF
TRBV19	NA	TRBJ2-2	NA	TGTGCCAGAGCAGTCAGGGTGGCCGGGGAGCTGTTTTTT	CARAVRVAGELFF
TRBV5-1	NA	TRBJ2-3	TRBD2	TGCGCCAGCAGCTCCCTAACGCGGGGGGGCACAGATACGCAGTATTTT	CASSSLTRGGTDTQYF
TRBV11-2	NA	TRBJ1-3	TRBD1	TGTGCCAGCAGCTTAGCGGGACAGGGCCACTCTGGAAACACCATATATTTT	CASSLAGQGHSGNTIYF
TRBV19	NA	TRBJ2-2	NA	TGTGCCAGTACAGGACAGAACACCGGGGAGCTGTTTTTT	CASTGQNTGELFF
TRBV10-3	NA	TRBJ2-2	TRBD1	TGTGCCATCAGTGAGCAGGGGGCGCCCGGGGAGCTGTTTTTT	CAISEQGAPGELFF
TRBV5-1	NA	TRBJ2-2	NA	TGCGCCAGCAGCTTGGACGGGACACAAGTACCTGGGGAGCTGTTTTTT	CASSLDGTQVPGELFF
TRBV10-2	NA	TRBJ1-4	NA	TGCGCCAGCACCACCCAGGAAACAACTAATGAAAAACTGTTTTTT	CASTTQETTNEKLFF
TRBV9	NA	TRBJ2-7	NA	TGTGCCAGCAGCGTAGAGGGACAACCCTCCTACGAGCAGTACTTC	CASSVEGQPSYEQYF
TRBV7-2	NA	TRBJ2-7	TRBD1	TGTGCCAGCAGCATCTCCGGGACAGGACCCTACGAGCAGTACTTC	CASSISGTGPYEQYF
TRBV18	NA	TRBJ2-3	NA	TGTGCCAGCTCACCAGGGGCGAACCTAGATACGCAGTATTTT	CASSPGANLDTQYF
TRBV7-8	NA	TRBJ2-1	TRBD2	TGTGCCAGCAGCTTAGGGGCGGGGGCCTACAATGAGCAGTTCTTC	CASSLGAGAYNEQFF
TRBV12-5	NA	TRBJ2-3	NA	TGTGCTAGTGGTTTGGTACCTGCAGGTAACACAGATACGCAGTATTTT	CASGLVPAGNTDTQYF
TRBV5-4	NA	TRBJ1-4	NA	TGTGCCAGCAGCCGACAGTATAATAATGAAAAACTGTTTTTT	CASSRQYNNEKLFF
TRBV6-6	NA	TRBJ2-5	NA	TGTGCCAGCAGCCCTTATAGCGTAGAGACCCAGTACTTC	CASSPYSVETQYF
TRBV19	once	TRBJ1-5	NA	TGTGCCAGTAGGAGACAGAGCAATCAGCCCCAGCATTTT	CASRRQSNQPQHF
TRBV5-1	NA	TRBJ2-1	TRBD2	TGCGCCAGCAGCCCGGGGGGACTAGCGGGTTACAATGAGCAGTTCTTC	CASSPGGLAGYNEQFF
TRBV9	NA	TRBJ2-7	NA	TGTGCCAGCAGCGTAGGGCGAGGCAGGGGCGACGAGCAGTACTTC	CASSVGRGRGDEQYF
TRBV6-5	NA	TRBJ2-5	NA	TGTGCCAGCAGTTACGGGCCGGGGGAGACCCAGTACTTC	CASSYGPGETQYF
TRBV21-1	NA	TRBJ2-7	NA	TGTGCCAGCACCTCTGGGGGACACGTCTCGGGCGAGCAGTACTTC	CASTSGGHVSGEQYF